These 15 T cell receptor beta chains were all obtained from the same sample, sequenced in a study of blood T cell repertoires in COVID-19 (dated by TCRdb to the early 2020s). Library method: the immunoSEQ multiplex PCR assay. The table comes from immuneACCESS by way of TCRdb, which keeps in-frame sequences with V and J called. Part of the clones is missing from these tables; in studies checked, under half for an unresolved V gene and the rest for unknown reasons. This sample lists fewer than 500,000 clones; roughly nine tenths were detected once. Of the sample, 0.7% is held by the ten largest clones. Sequencing input: PBMCs or T cells enriched from blood (not recorded which). These receptors all stem from a young woman who had recovered from COVID-19.

A few counts support this clone. V is TRBV5-1 and J is TRBJ2-3; 8 nucleotides match TRBD2. Germline CDR1 is SGHRS and CDR2 is YFSETQ. Trimming took 0 bases from V and 2 from J; bases not matched to a gene: 8. CDR3 length: 17 residues. DNA for the CDR3: TGCGCCAGCAGCTTGGGCGGGGGGCCAGGCTTCACAGATACGCAGTATTTT. Amino acid sequence: CASSLGGGPGFTDTQYF.

The V and J genes are TRBV5-1 and TRBJ1-1; 8 bases are shared with TRBD1. V was pared by 0 bases and J by 4 bases, with 8 bases of the junction left unmatched. The germline CDR1 and CDR2 sequences are SGHRS and YFSETQ. CDR3 length equals 16 residues. CDR3 nucleotide sequence: TGCGCCAGCAGCTTGGCCGGACAGGGAAGTAGCACTGAAGCTTTCTTT. Translating it yields CASSLAGQGSSTEAFF. Supplemented by reference TRBV5-1 and TRBJ1-1, the full variable domain reads KAGVTQTPRYLIKTRGQQVTLSCSPISGHRSVSWYQQTPGQGLQFLFEYFSETQRNKGNFPGRFSGRQFSNSRSEMNVSTLELGDSALYLCASSLAGQGSSTEAFFGQGTRLTVV.

V is TRBV28 and J is TRBJ2-1; a possible D gene is TRBD2 (6 bases). The V end lost 5 bases, the J end lost 8 bases, and 19 bases lay between the germline ends. Germline CDR1 is MDHEN and CDR2 is SYDVKM. The CDR3 extends over 15 amino acids. The CDR3 sequence: CASSLRGGPLDEQFF. The CDR3 coding sequence is TGTGCCAGCAGTCTTCGGGGAGGCCCCCTGGATGAGCAGTTCTTC.

The CDR3 here is CASSYRSSREQYF. The CDR3 nucleotides are TGTGCCAGCAGTTACCGTTCGAGTCGCGAGCAGTACTTC. This chain joins TRBV6-5 and TRBJ2-7; the D is unclear. The length of the CDR3 is 13 residues. Germline V gene sequence: CDR1 MNHEY, CDR2 SVGAGI. Trimming removed 2 bases at V and 6 bases at J, with 11 bases between.

This clone came up a few times. The rearrangement uses TRBV28 and TRBJ1-2; no firm D call. Germline CDR1 reads MDHEN; CDR2 reads SYDVKM. The CDR3 sequence is 14 residues long. With 5 bases removed from V and 0 bases from J, the gap between germline ends came to 10 bases. The CDR3: CASSPGSSNYGYTF. In DNA form, the CDR3 reads TGTGCCAGCAGTCCTGGGAGCTCTAACTATGGCTACACCTTC.

The count of this clone is one. This rearrangement joins TRBV27 to TRBJ1-2; D possibly corresponds to TRBD1 (5 bases). Trimming stripped 2 bases from V and 4 bases from J, with 11 bases between. Germline CDR1 reads MNHEY; CDR2 reads SMNVEV (reference sequence). The CDR3 covers 14 residues. CDR3 DNA sequence: TGTGCCAGCAGTTTAGGAGGGGCCCCCTATGGCTACACCTTC. Translation gives CASSLGGAPYGYTF.

The chain joins TRBV9 to TRBJ2-2, with TRBD1 matching over 7 bases. From germline, CDR1 is SGDLS and CDR2 YYNGEE. This CDR3 is 14 amino acids long. Losses at the gene ends were 3 bases for V and 5 bases for J; bases not matched to a gene: 4. This CDR3 reads CASSEWTGTGELFF. The CDR3 region has the DNA TGTGCCAGCAGCGAGTGGACAGGAACCGGGGAGCTGTTTTTT.

The J gene is TRBJ2-7, the V gene TRBV7-9; D unclear. The CDR3 sequence is 11 residues long. The germline V gene has CDR1 SEHNR and CDR2 FQNEAQ (reference sequence). V was shortened by 5 bases and J by 4 bases, with 6 bases between the two germline ends. CDR3 in DNA: TGTGCCAGCAGCGTAAATTACGAGCAGTACTTC. It specifies CASSVNYEQYF.

This chain links TRBV28 with TRBJ1-6; TRBD1 matches 11 bases. CDR3 length: 14 residues. Germline-derived CDR1 and CDR2 are MDHEN and SYDVKM. V lost 6 bases to trimming and J lost 11 bases; unmatched junction nucleotides: 6. The chain's CDR3 is CASSQDRGRAPLHF. The CDR3 DNA reads as TGTGCCAGCAGCCAGGACAGGGGGCGGGCACCCCTCCACTTT.

This rearrangement joins TRBV30 to TRBJ2-1; D may be TRBD2 (6 bases). This CDR3 has 15 amino acids. Trimming removed 3 bases from V and 0 bases from J, with 12 bases in between. Germline V CDR1 and CDR2: GTSNPN, SVGIG (reference sequence). As DNA, the CDR3 is TGTGCCTGGAGGGGAGGCCAGAGCTCCTACAATGAGCAGTTCTTC. Translating it yields CAWRGGQSSYNEQFF. The variable domain in full, completed from reference TRBV30 and TRBJ2-1, reads SQTIHQWPATLVQPVGSPLSLECTVEGTSNPNLYWYRQAAGRGLQLLFYSVGIGQISSEVPQNLSASRPQDRQFILSSKKLLLSDSGFYLCAWRGGQSSYNEQFFGPGTRLTVL.

The chain uses TRBV5-6 and TRBJ2-3, with 7 bases aligning to TRBD1. Germline-derived CDR1 and CDR2 are SGHDT and YYEEEE. The ends lost 3 bases at V and 8 bases at J; junction bases unmatched: 6. This CDR3 region has 13 residues. This chain's CDR3 is CASSSRGMGTQYF. CDR3 coding DNA: TGTGCCAGCAGCTCCAGGGGGATGGGTACGCAGTATTTT.

The table lists this clone with a count of one. V is TRBV6-5 and J is TRBJ1-1; TRBD1 aligns across 7 bases. CDR3 length equals 13 residues. The germline V gene encodes CDR1 MNHEY and CDR2 SVGAGI. Trimming removed 4 bases from V and 4 bases from J; junction bases left unmatched: 3. CDR3 amino acids: CASSSAGGTEAFF. CDR3 DNA: TGTGCCAGCAGTTCGGCAGGGGGCACTGAAGCTTTCTTT.

V gene TRBV20-1 combines with J gene TRBJ1-2, with D maybe TRBD1 (6 bases). The germline CDR1 and CDR2 sequences are DFQATT and SNEGSKA (reference sequence). V was clipped by 5 bases and J by 4 bases, with 8 bases between them. The CDR3 runs 11 residues. The CDR3 loop is CSAPDSYGYTF. For the CDR3, the DNA is TGCAGTGCTCCGGACAGCTATGGCTACACCTTC.

This clone occurred once. This chain joins TRBV5-5 and TRBJ1-1; maybe TRBD1 (5 bases). Trimming removed 0 bases at V and 2 bases at J, with 20 bases between. The germline V gene encodes CDR1 SGHKS and CDR2 YYEKEE (reference sequence). This CDR3 has 18 amino acids. In DNA, the CDR3 is TGTGCCAGCAGCTTGGTGAGCAGCTTTGGCAGGGCCAACACTGAAGCTTTCTTT. Translated, it gives CASSLVSSFGRANTEAFF.

The CDR3: CASSEGRAWGGAFF. The DNA for the CDR3 is TGTGCCAGCAGTGAAGGAAGGGCCTGGGGGGGAGCTTTCTTT. The chain carries TRBV2 and TRBJ1-1; weak D call: TRBD1 (5 bases). CDR1 SNHLY and CDR2 FYNNEI come from the germline V gene. The CDR3 totals 14 residues. V was clipped by 1 base and J by 10 bases, with 16 bases between them.